A single sample is the source of the 17 T cell receptor beta chains below, sequenced in a study of control samples from healthy donors and cancer patients. Profiling relied on immunoSEQ multiplex PCR, and the TCRdb table lists in-frame clones only, not all of them. This sample has some 160,000 clones; around 95% occur once, and the top ten carry around 9.3%. The sequenced material came from blood. The receptors derive from a woman in her thirties or forties in good health.

In nucleotides, the CDR3 is TGCGCCAGCAGCTTGGATGGGGGAGGGAAAAACATTCAGTACTTC. It codes for CASSLDGGGKNIQYF. V and J are TRBV5-1 and TRBJ2-4; 7 nucleotides line up with TRBD2. CDR1 and CDR2 (germline): SGHRS, YFSETQ. The CDR3 is made up of 15 amino acids. With V trimmed by 0 bases and J by 4 bases, 4 bases remained unmatched.

This rearrangement joins TRBV6-2 or TRBV6-3 to TRBJ2-4, with 8 bases fitting TRBD2. The length of the CDR3 is 16 residues. CDR1 and CDR2 (germline): MNHEY, SVGEGT. Trimming cost V 0 bases and J 3 bases; bases outside gene matches: 4. CDR3 nucleotides: TGTGCCAGCAGTTACTCGACCCGGGAGGGCAAAAACATTCAGTACTTC. This codes for CASSYSTREGKNIQYF.

The chain couples TRBV19 to TRBJ2-5; possible D gene TRBD1, 8 bases. The CDR3 loop spans 17 amino acids. Trimming stripped 4 bases from V and 3 bases from J, with 21 bases between. Germline loops: CDR1 LNHDA, CDR2 SQIVND (reference sequence). The CDR3 coding sequence is TGTGCCAGTAGTACCCACGGACAGGGAGGGACCAAAGAGACCCAGTACTTC. Its protein product is CASSTHGQGGTKETQYF.

The gene calls are TRBV6-2 or TRBV6-3 and TRBJ1-1; D is uncertain. This CDR3 has 17 residues. Germline loops: CDR1 MNHEY, CDR2 SVGEGT. The V and J ends lost 5 bases and 1 base respectively, with 20 bases between them. The CDR3: CASSPNSWTAKNTEAFF. The CDR3, as DNA: TGTGCCAGCAGTCCCAATTCCTGGACTGCCAAGAACACTGAAGCTTTCTTT.

This clone was recorded once. The V call is TRBV6-1, the J call TRBJ1-1, with D perhaps matching TRBD1 (6 bases). CDR1 is MNHNS, CDR2 SASEGT, per germline. The CDR3 is 12 residues long. V was trimmed by 3 bases and J by 12 bases, leaving 14 bases between them. The CDR3 DNA follows: TGTGCCAGCAGTGACACAGGGAAAGCACCTTTCTTT. Protein product: CASSDTGKAPFF.

The V gene is TRBV28, the J gene TRBJ1-1; D is perhaps TRBD1 (6 bases). Germline loops: CDR1 MDHEN, CDR2 SYDVKM. The CDR3 loop spans 14 amino acids. With 11 bases removed from V and 4 bases from J, the gap between germline ends came to 20 bases. The CDR3 nucleotides read TGTGCCTCTACGGCCCCAGGGGATGCCACTGAAGCTTTCTTT. Protein: CASTAPGDATEAFF.

This clone appeared once. The rearrangement joins TRBV5-1 to TRBJ1-5; possibly TRBD1 for D (6 bases). This CDR3 contains 15 residues. Per the germline V gene, CDR1 is SGHRS and CDR2 is YFSETQ. V was pared by 4 bases and J by 3 bases, with 14 bases between. This chain's CDR3 is CASSKEGHNNQPQHF. Here the CDR3 DNA reads TGCGCCAGCAGCAAGGAGGGACATAACAATCAGCCCCAGCATTTT.

This chain links TRBV11-1 with TRBJ2-7, with 8 bases lining up with TRBD1. There are 13 residues in the CDR3. V shed 8 bases and J 6 bases; nucleotides not matched to a gene: 9. In germline, CDR1 is SGHAT, CDR2 FQDESV (reference sequence). The chain's CDR3 is CASGRQGFTEQYF. The CDR3 region has the DNA TGTGCCAGCGGCCGACAGGGGTTTACCGAGCAGTACTTC.

This chain uses TRBV7-2 with TRBJ1-2, with no clear D. The CDR3 loop spans 12 amino acids. Trimming pared 5 bases from V and 4 bases from J, leaving 8 bases between. CDR1 is SGHTA and CDR2 is FQGNSA in the germline V gene. In DNA, the CDR3 is TGTGCCAGCAGCGAGGAGGGCTATGGCTACACCTTC. Protein: CASSEEGYGYTF.

The chain uses TRBV6-6 and TRBJ2-7; no clear D gene. From germline, CDR1 is MNHNY and CDR2 SVGAGI (reference sequence). Trimming shortened V by 8 bases and J by 2 bases, and 16 bases separated the two germline ends. The CDR3 is 14 residues long. The CDR3 nucleotides read TGTGCCAGCCTCCCCCGACTCCTACCCTACGAGCAGTACTTC. Translating gives CASLPRLLPYEQYF.

V gene TRBV2 combines with J gene TRBJ1-5, with D perhaps TRBD1 (6 bases). Germline values: CDR1 SNHLY, CDR2 FYNNEI. The V end lost 6 bases, the J end lost 0 bases, and 21 bases lay between the germline ends. The CDR3 is 18 residues long. The CDR3 here is CASSRGQGSTHSNQPQHF. In DNA, the CDR3 is TGTGCCAGCAGCCGAGGGCAGGGGTCAACCCATAGCAATCAGCCCCAGCATTTT. Full variable domain (missing parts from reference TRBV2 and TRBJ1-5): EPEVTQTPSHQVTQMGQEVILRCVPISNHLYFYWYRQILGQKVEFLVSFYNNEISEKSEIFDDQFSVERPDGSNFTLKIRSTKLEDSAMYFCASSRGQGSTHSNQPQHFGDGTRLSIL.

The chain joins TRBV3-1 (or the pseudogene TRBV3-2) to TRBJ1-2, with D hard to call. V was trimmed by 1 base and J by 6 bases, leaving 12 bases between them. The CDR3 runs to 14 residues. CDR1 LGHDT and CDR2 YNNKEL come from the germline V gene (reference sequence). The CDR3 nucleotides are TGTGCCAGCAGCCAAGCTACCTTCGAGGATGGCTACACCTTC. Its protein is CASSQATFEDGYTF.

The chain has TRBV19 and TRBJ2-3; 8 bases align to TRBD1. Germline CDR1 is LNHDA and CDR2 is SQIVND (reference sequence). The CDR3 has 16 residues. After removal of 2 bases from V and 5 bases from J, the junction contained 9 bases not matched to a gene. CDR3 residues: CASSIRSGGIGDTQYF. The CDR3 DNA reads TGTGCCAGTAGTATACGGTCAGGGGGCATCGGAGATACGCAGTATTTT.

The J gene is TRBJ1-2, the V gene TRBV29-1, with a possible D match to TRBD1 (5 bases). The CDR3 has 14 residues. Trimming cost V 4 bases and J 0 bases, with 12 bases left between them. Germline assignment: CDR1 SQVTM and CDR2 ANQGSEA. In DNA, the CDR3 is TGCAGCGTTGGCCCCTCGGGGGCTAACTATGGCTACACCTTC. It yields the protein CSVGPSGANYGYTF. The entire variable domain, with the rest obtained from reference TRBV29-1 and TRBJ1-2, is as follows: SAVISQKPSRDICQRGTSLTIQCQVDSQVTMMFWYRQQPGQSLTLIATANQGSEATYESGFVIDKFPISRPNLTFSTLTVSNMSPEDSSIYLCSVGPSGANYGYTFGSGTRLTVV.

The CDR3 DNA follows: TGTGCCAGCAGTGATCAAAGCTCTGGGGCCAACGTCCTGACTTTC. It is translated as CASSDQSSGANVLTF. J is TRBJ2-6 and V is TRBV25-1, with D unclear. The germline V and J ends were trimmed by 3 bases and 0 bases, with 6 bases remaining between them. Germline assignment: CDR1 MGHDK and CDR2 SYGVNS. The CDR3 totals 15 residues.

CDR3 DNA sequence: TGTGCCAGTAGTATGGGACCTCGCACAGATACGCAGTATTTT. Translated, it gives CASSMGPRTDTQYF. This rearrangement joins TRBV19 to TRBJ2-3; D possibly matches TRBD1 or TRBD2 (5 bases each). The CDR3 extends over 14 amino acids. V dropped 3 bases and J dropped 1 base, with 8 bases sitting between them. CDR1 and CDR2 (germline): LNHDA, SQIVND (reference sequence).

The V gene is TRBV3-1 (or the pseudogene TRBV3-2), the J gene TRBJ2-1; D is unresolved. There are 11 residues in the CDR3. CDR1 LGHDT and CDR2 YNNKEL come from the germline V gene (reference sequence). V lost 0 bases, J lost 13 bases, and 7 bases lay in between. CDR3: CASSQEGNQFF. In DNA form, the CDR3 reads TGTGCCAGCAGCCAAGAAGGGAACCAGTTCTTC.